This T cell receptor (beta chain) was sequenced during a study of blood T cells in healthy people across ages. Deletions cut 4 bases from V and 5 bases from J, with 15 bases between. Germline V gene sequence: CDR1 SGHRS, CDR2 YFSETQ. CDR3 length equals 14 residues. Each donor gave 9 to 10 milliliters of peripheral blood. This clonotype was observed a handful of times. A second roughly 6 to 12 cycle PCR used barcoded and J-beta primers. TCRdb recomputed calls from the 5' RACE reads with MiXCR, one row per CDR3 protein. The sample records about 720,000 distinct CDR3 sequences, over 20% being singletons. The TCR comes from a man aged 65 to 85 in good health. This rearrangement joins TRBV5-1 to TRBJ2-5; perhaps TRBD2 as D (6 bases). The sample was blood. CDR3 loop: CASSPTGAPETQYF. The CDR3 DNA sequence: TGCGCCAGCAGCCCTACGGGAGCTCCCGAGACCCAGTACTTC. Combining the CDR3 with reference TRBV5-1 and TRBJ2-5 gives the whole variable domain KAGVTQTPRYLIKTRGQQVTLSCSPISGHRSVSWYQQTPGQGLQFLFEYFSETQRNKGNFPGRFSGRQFSNSRSEMNVSTLELGDSALYLCASSPTGAPETQYFGPGTRLLVL.